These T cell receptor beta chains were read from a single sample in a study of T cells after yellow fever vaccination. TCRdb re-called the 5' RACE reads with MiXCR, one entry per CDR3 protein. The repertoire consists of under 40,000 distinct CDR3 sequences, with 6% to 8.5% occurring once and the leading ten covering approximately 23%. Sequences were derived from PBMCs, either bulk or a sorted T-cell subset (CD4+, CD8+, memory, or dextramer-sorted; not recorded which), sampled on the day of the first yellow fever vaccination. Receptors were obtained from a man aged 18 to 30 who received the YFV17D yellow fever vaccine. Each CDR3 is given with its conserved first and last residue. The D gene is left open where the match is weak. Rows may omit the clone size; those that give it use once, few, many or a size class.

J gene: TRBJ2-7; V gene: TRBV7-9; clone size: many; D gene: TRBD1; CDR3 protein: CASSRTGPTYEQYF; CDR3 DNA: TGTGCCAGCAGCCGGACAGGGCCTACCTACGAGCAGTACTTC
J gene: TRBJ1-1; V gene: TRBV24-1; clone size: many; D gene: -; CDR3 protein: CATRDGLFEAFF; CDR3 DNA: TGTGCCACCAGAGACGGTCTTTTTGAAGCTTTCTTT
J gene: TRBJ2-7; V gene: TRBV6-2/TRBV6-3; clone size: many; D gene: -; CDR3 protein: CASSYLKRDIKGWYEQYF; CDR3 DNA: TGTGCCAGCAGTTACTTGAAAAGGGATATAAAGGGATGGTACGAGCAGTACTTC
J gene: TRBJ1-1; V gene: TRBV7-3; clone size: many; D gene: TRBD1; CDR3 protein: CASSTQGGTEAFF; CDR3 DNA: TGTGCCAGCAGCACTCAGGGGGGGACTGAAGCTTTCTTT
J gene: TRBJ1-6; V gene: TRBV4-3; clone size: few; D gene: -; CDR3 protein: CASSQDRFVDSPLHF; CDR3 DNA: TGCGCCAGCAGCCAAGATCGGTTCGTGGATTCACCCCTCCACTTT
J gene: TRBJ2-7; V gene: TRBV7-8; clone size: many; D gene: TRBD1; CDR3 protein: CASSTGGEQYF; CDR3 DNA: TGTGCCAGCAGCACAGGGGGAGAGCAGTACTTC
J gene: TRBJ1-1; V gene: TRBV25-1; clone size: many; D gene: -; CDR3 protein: CASSEWEGLKAFF; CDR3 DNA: TGTGCCAGCAGCGAATGGGAGGGGTTGAAGGCTTTCTTT
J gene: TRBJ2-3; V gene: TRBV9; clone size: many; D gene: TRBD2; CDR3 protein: CASSVVAGSTDTQYF; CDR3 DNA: TGTGCCAGCAGCGTGGTAGCGGGGAGCACAGATACGCAGTATTTT
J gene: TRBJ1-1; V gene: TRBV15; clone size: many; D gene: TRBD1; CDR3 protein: CATSSTGGTEAFF; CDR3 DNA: TGTGCCACCAGCAGCACAGGGGGTACTGAAGCTTTCTTT
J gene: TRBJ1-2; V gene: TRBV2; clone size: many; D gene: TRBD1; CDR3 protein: CASSVGQGGDYGYTF; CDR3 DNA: TGTGCCAGCAGCGTCGGACAGGGAGGTGATTATGGCTACACCTTC
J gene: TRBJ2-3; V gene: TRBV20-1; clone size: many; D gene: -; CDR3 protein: CSASEAGRTDTQYF; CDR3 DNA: TGCAGTGCTAGTGAAGCGGGTCGCACAGATACGCAGTATTTT
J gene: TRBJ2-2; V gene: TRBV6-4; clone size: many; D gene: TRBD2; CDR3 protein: CASSESGGATGELFF; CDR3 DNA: TGTGCCAGCAGTGAAAGCGGGGGGGCCACCGGGGAGCTGTTTTTT
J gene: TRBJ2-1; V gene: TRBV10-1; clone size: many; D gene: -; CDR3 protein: CASSETGTASVDEQFF; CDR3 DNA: TGCGCCAGCAGCGAAACCGGGACCGCCTCGGTCGATGAGCAGTTCTTC
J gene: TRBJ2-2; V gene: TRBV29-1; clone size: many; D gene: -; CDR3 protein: CSVETNANTGELFF; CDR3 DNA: TGCAGCGTTGAAACGAACGCGAACACCGGGGAGCTGTTTTTT
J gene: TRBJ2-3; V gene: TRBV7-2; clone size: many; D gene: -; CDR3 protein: CASSVTWGDTQYF; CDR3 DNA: TGTGCCAGCAGCGTCACTTGGGGAGATACGCAGTATTTT
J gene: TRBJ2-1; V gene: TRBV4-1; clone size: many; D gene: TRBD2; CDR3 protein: CASSQASGGKGGEQFF; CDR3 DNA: TGCGCCAGCAGCCAAGCTAGCGGGGGGAAGGGTGGTGAGCAGTTCTTC
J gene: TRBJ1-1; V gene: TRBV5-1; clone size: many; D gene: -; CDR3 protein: CASSFDSNTEAFF; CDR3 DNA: TGCGCCAGCAGCTTTGACAGCAACACTGAAGCTTTCTTT
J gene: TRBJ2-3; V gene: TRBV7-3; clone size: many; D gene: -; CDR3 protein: CASSLVPYGGSTDTQYF; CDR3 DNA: TGTGCCAGCAGCTTAGTCCCCTACGGGGGATCTACAGATACGCAGTATTTT
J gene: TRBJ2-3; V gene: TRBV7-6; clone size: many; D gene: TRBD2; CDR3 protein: CASSLAGGFVNTQYF; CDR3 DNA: TGTGCCAGCAGCTTAGCGGGGGGGTTCGTGAATACGCAGTATTTT
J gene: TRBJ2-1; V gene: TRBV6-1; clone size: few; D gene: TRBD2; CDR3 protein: CASSDRDYTFF; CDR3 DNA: TGTGCCAGCAGTGACAGGGACTATACGTTCTTC
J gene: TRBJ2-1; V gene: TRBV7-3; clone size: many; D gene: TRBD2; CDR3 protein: CASSALAGAYNEQFF; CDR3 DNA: TGTGCCAGCAGCGCGTTAGCGGGGGCTTACAATGAGCAGTTCTTC
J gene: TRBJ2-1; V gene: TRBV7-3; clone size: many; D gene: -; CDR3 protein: CASSLWDGKGDNEQFF; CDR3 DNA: TGTGCCAGCAGCTTATGGGACGGGAAGGGGGACAATGAGCAGTTCTTC
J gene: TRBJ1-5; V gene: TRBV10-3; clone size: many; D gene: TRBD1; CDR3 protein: CAISEPGTDNQPQHF; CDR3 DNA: TGTGCCATCAGTGAACCCGGGACAGATAATCAGCCCCAGCATTTT
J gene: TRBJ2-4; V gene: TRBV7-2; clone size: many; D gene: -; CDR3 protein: CASSSTLGGAAKNIQYF; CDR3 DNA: TGTGCCAGCAGTTCGACCCTAGGGGGGGCGGCCAAAAACATTCAGTACTTC
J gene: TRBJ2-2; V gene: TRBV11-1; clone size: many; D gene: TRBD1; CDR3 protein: CASSAVGTGWPGELFF; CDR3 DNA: TGTGCCAGCAGCGCTGTAGGGACAGGGTGGCCCGGGGAGCTGTTTTTT
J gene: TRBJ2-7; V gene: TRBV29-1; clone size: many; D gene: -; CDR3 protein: CSVEDPGGSSYEQYF; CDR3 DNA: TGCAGCGTTGAAGATCCCGGGGGAAGCTCCTACGAGCAGTACTTC
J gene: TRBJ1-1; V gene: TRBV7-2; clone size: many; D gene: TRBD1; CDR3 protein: CASSLRQGTTEAFF; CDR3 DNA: TGTGCCAGCAGCTTAAGACAGGGGACCACTGAAGCTTTCTTT
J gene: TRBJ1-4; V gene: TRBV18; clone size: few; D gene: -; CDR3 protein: CASSTTPGEKLFF; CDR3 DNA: TGTGCCAGCTCTACCACACCCGGTGAAAAACTGTTTTTT
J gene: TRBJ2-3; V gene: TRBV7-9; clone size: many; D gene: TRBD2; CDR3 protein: CASSLGGSGASTDTQYF; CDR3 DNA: TGTGCCAGCAGCTTAGGTGGTAGCGGGGCCAGCACAGATACGCAGTATTTT
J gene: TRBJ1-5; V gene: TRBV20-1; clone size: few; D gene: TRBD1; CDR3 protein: CSARRGQGGWSNQPQHF; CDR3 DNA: TGCAGTGCTAGACGGGGACAGGGGGGATGGAGCAATCAGCCCCAGCATTTT
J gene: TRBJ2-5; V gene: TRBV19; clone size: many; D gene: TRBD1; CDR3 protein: CASSDRGETQYF; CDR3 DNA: TGTGCCAGTAGTGACAGGGGAGAGACCCAGTACTTC
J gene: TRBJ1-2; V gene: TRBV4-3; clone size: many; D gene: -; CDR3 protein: CASSPVHFDLSYGYTF; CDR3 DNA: TGCGCCAGCAGCCCCGTCCACTTTGACCTTTCCTATGGCTACACCTTC
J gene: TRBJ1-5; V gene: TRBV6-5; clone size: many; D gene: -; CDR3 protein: CASSYRGSRNQPQHF; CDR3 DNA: TGTGCCAGCAGTTACAGGGGATCCCGCAATCAGCCCCAGCATTTT
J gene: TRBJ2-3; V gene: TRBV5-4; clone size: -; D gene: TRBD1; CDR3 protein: CASSSPDRVLTDTQYF; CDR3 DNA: TGTGCCAGCAGTTCCCCGGACAGGGTGTTAACAGATACGCAGTATTTT
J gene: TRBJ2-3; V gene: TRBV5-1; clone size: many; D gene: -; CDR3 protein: CASSLESRPTDTQYF; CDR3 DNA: TGCGCCAGCAGCTTGGAATCCAGGCCCACAGATACGCAGTATTTT
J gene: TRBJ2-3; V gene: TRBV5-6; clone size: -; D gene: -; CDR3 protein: CASSYPQQRLNTQYF; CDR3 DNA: TGTGCCAGCAGCTATCCGCAGCAAAGGTTGAATACGCAGTATTTT
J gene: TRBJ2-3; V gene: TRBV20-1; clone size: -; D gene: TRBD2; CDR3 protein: CRAGPPSTDTQYF; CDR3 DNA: TGCAGAGCGGGGCCCCCTAGCACAGATACGCAGTATTTT
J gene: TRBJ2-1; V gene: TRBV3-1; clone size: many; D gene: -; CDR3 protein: CASSQVQVSYNEQFF; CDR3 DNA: TGTGCCAGCAGCCAAGTACAGGTGTCCTACAATGAGCAGTTCTTC
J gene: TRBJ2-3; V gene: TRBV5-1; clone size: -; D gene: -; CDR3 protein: CASSRVEGTQYF; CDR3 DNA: TGCGCCAGCAGCCGGGTGGAGGGTACGCAGTATTTT
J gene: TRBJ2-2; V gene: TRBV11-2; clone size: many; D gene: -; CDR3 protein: CASSPRLNTGELFF; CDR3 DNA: TGTGCCAGCAGCCCGCGACTAAACACCGGGGAGCTGTTTTTT
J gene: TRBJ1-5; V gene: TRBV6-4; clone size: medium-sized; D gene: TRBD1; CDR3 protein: CASSPSGAGGQPQHF; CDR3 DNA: TGTGCCAGCAGCCCCTCAGGGGCAGGGGGGCAGCCCCAGCATTTT
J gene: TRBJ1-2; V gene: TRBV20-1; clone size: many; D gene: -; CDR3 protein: CSAMGGGNYGYTF; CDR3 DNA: TGCAGTGCCATGGGAGGTGGGAACTATGGCTACACCTTC
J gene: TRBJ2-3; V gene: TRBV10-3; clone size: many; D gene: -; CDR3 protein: CAFGLTADTQYF; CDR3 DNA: TGTGCCTTTGGACTAACCGCAGATACGCAGTATTTT
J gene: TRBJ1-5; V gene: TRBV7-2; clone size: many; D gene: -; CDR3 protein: CASSLGGGVSAQHF; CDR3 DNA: TGTGCCAGCAGCTTAGGAGGGGGGGTGTCGGCCCAGCATTTT
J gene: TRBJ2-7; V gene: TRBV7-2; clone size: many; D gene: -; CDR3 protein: CASSLAGGYEQYF; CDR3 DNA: TGTGCCAGCAGCTTAGCAGGGGGCTACGAGCAGTACTTC
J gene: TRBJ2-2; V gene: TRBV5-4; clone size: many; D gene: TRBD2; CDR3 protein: CASSLAGGNTGELFF; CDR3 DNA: TGTGCCAGCAGCCTAGCGGGGGGGAACACCGGGGAGCTGTTTTTT